This T cell receptor beta chain appears in the sequencing data of a study of spatial heterogeneity in lung cancer (dated by TCRdb to about 2019). Concerning the study at large: Beta-chain transcripts were consistently detected in greater numbers than alpha-chain transcripts, which likely reflects a higher abundance of beta-chain transcripts. In tumor regions, TCR transcript counts showed a strong correlation with a T cell transcriptional module score from matched bulk RNA-seq. In the raw uncorrected reads, each unique combination of TCR and UMI appeared more than ten times on average. In non-small cell lung cancer, the study made a quantitative comparison of TCR alpha and beta repertoires among multiple tumor regions, matched nontumor lung and blood. Nonsynonymous mutation counts, determined by whole-exome sequencing of tumor tissue, were related to TCR repertoire features. At surgery, 200 or so tumor regions, around 67 matched nontumor lung samples and a few dozen PBMC samples were TCR-sequenced for both alpha and beta chains.

The time point label here, explained by the study, means: sample taken at primary tumor resection. Samples were obtained from about 75 patients with early-stage, untreated non-small cell lung cancer from the lung TRACERx cohort. Whole RNA extracted from tumor and nontumor lung tissue, or from cryopreserved PBMC samples, was used for TCR sequencing without cell sorting. Patients were selected for TCR sequencing only if sufficient RNA was available from at least two tumor regions. Before being selected, tumor and adjacent nontumor lung specimens were reviewed by a lung pathologist. There are many counts of this clonotype. Its recognized antigen is unknown. No base quality values were provided; no much bigger clone lies one nucleotide off. This beta chain is a stray read from a library made for alpha chains; its abundance is not meaningful. The library was built by means of 5' RACE. TCRdb lists the instrument as NextSeq 500. The TCR library protocol attached a unique molecular identifier to each TCR cDNA molecule to allow correction of PCR and sequencing errors. The authors processed their data as follows. Decombinator tools were used for TCR identification, UMI-based error correction and CDR3 extraction. Expanded TCRs were defined as those above a frequency of 2 per 1,000, corresponding to the top 1% of the tumor frequency distribution. Expanded tumor TCRs statistically deemed absent (corrected P<0.05) from at least one tumor region were classed as regional, and all other expanded tumor TCRs were classed as ubiquitous. Renyi diversity was calculated using the R vegan package after each repertoire was subsampled 100 times to 5,000 TCRs. CDR3 similarity networks were constructed using string-kernel similarity of amino acid triplets, with links drawn between CDR3s whose pairwise similarity was above 0.82. TCRdb ran its own pipeline on the public reads, namely fastp trimming at Q25 and MiXCR clone calling, and kept in-frame beta chains. Here each entry gathers all rows of one CDR3 protein and keeps the most common genes and DNA. The V and J calls and clone size are TCRdb's, not the authors'. This sample lists about 9,500 distinct CDR3 sequences; 14% were detected once. Together, the top ten hold 14% of the sample.

On the study overall, not on this receptor specifically: A correlation was observed between the number of expanded intratumoral alpha and beta TCRs and the tumor nonsynonymous mutation count. The count of ubiquitous expanded TCRs correlated with the count of ubiquitous nonsynonymous mutations, and the count of regional expanded TCRs correlated with the count of regional nonsynonymous mutations. Confirming at a functional level the hypothesis that regional TCRs recognize regional mutations was considered to require additional single-cell paired TCR alpha and beta sequencing. TCR-seq coverage of tumor T cells was estimated to be only about 7% for alpha chains and about 13% for beta chains.

The input for sequencing was lung tumor tissue, taken at surgery. The clonotype comes from a male donor with early-stage non-small cell lung cancer.

The CDR3: CASSFRSNMNTEAFF. The DNA sequence is TGTGCCAGCAGCTTTCGGTCAAACATGAACACTGAAGCTTTCTTT. The rearranged segments are TRBV11-2 and TRBJ1-1, with no reliable assignment of the D segment. The germline V gene supplies CDR1 SGHAT and CDR2 FQNNGV. There are 15 amino acids in the CDR3, from cysteine to phenylalanine inclusive. Only CDR3 DNA remains: 45 bases, in frame from the first base. V loses 3 bases of germline sequence and J loses 0 bases, and the interval between the two ends is 11 bases.